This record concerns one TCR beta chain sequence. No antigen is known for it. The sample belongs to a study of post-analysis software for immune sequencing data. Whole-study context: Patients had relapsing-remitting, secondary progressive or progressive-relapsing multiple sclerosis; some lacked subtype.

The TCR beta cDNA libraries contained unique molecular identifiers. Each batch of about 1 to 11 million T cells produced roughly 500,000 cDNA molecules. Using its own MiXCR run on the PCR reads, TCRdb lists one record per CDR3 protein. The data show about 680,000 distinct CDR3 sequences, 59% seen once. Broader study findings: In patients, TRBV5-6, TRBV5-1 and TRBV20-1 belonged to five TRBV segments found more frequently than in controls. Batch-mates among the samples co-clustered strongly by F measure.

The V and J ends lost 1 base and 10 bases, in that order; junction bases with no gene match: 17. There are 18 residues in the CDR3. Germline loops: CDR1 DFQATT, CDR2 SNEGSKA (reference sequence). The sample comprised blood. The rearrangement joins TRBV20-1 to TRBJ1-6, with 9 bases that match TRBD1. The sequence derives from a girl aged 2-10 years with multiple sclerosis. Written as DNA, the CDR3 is TGCAGTGCTAGAGTTGGTACTAACAGGGGGCTTTCGGGCTCACCCCTCCACTTT. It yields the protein CSARVGTNRGLSGSPLHF.